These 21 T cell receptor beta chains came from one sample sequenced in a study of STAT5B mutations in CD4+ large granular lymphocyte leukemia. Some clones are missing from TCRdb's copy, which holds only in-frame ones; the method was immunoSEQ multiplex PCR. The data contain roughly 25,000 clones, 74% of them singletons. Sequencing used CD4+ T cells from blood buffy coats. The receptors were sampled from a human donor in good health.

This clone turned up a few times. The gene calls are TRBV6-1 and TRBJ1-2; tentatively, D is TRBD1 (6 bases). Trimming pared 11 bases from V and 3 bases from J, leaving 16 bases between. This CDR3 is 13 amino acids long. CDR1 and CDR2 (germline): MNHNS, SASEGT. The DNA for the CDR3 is TGTGCCTCCCAGGCCGGGGGCCACTATGGCTACACCTTC. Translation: CASQAGGHYGYTF.

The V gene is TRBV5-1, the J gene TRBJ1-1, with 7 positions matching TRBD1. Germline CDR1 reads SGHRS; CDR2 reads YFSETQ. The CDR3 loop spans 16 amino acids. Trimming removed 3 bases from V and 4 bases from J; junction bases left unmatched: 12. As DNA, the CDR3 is TGCGCCAGCAGCTCCGACAGGGCCAAGGGGGGCACTGAAGCTTTCTTT. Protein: CASSSDRAKGGTEAFF. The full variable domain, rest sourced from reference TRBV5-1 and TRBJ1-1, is KAGVTQTPRYLIKTRGQQVTLSCSPISGHRSVSWYQQTPGQGLQFLFEYFSETQRNKGNFPGRFSGRQFSNSRSEMNVSTLELGDSALYLCASSSDRAKGGTEAFFGQGTRLTVV.

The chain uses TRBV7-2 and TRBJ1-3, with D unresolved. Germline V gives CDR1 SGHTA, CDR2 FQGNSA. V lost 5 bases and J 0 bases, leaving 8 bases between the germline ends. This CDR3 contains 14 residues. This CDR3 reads CASSLGYSGNTIYF. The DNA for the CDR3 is TGTGCCAGCAGCCTGGGCTACTCTGGAAACACCATATATTTT.

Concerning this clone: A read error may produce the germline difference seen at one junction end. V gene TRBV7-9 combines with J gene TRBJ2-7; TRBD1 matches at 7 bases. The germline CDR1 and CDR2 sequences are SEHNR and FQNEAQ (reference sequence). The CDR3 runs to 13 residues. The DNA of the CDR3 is TGTACCAGCAGCTCGGGACAGACCTACGAGCAGTACTTC. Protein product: CTSSSGQTYEQYF. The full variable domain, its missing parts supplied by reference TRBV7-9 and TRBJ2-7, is DTGVSQNPRHKITKRGQNVTFRCDPISEHNRLYWYRQTLGQGPEFLTYFQNEAQLEKSRLLSDRFSAERPKGSFSTLEIQRTEQGDSAMYLCTSSSGQTYEQYFGPGTRLTVT.

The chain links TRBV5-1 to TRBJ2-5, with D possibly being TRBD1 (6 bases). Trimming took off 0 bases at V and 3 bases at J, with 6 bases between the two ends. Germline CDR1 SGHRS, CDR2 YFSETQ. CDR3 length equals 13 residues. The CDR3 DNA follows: TGCGCCAGCAGCTTGGGGACAGAAGAGACCCAGTACTTC. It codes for CASSLGTEETQYF.

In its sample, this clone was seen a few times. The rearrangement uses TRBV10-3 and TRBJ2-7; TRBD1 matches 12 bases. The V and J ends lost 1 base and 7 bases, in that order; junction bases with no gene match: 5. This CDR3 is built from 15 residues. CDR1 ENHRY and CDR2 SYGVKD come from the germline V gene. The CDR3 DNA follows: TGTGCCATCAGTGAGTGGGGACAGGGGGCAGGGGAGCAGTACGTC. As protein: CAISEWGQGAGEQYV.

CDR3 coding DNA: TGTGCCAGCAGTGCCCCGGGCAATGGGGAGCAGTACGTC. It translates to CASSAPGNGEQYV. The V call is TRBV28, the J call TRBJ2-7; no clear D gene. Trimming shortened V by 5 bases and J by 7 bases, and 15 bases separated the two germline ends. The CDR3 totals 13 residues. In germline, CDR1 is MDHEN, CDR2 SYDVKM.

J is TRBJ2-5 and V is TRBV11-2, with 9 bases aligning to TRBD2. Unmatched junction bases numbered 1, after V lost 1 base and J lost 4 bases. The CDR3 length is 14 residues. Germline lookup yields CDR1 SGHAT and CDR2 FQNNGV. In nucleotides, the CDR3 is TGTGCCAGCAGCTTAGTACTAGCGGGAGAGACCCAGTACTTC. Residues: CASSLVLAGETQYF.

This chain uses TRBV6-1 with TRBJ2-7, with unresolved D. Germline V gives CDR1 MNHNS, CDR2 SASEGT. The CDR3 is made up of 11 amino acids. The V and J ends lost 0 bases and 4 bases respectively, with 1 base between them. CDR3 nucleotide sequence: TGTGCCAGCAGTGAAGCTTACGAGCAGTACGTC. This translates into CASSEAYEQYV.

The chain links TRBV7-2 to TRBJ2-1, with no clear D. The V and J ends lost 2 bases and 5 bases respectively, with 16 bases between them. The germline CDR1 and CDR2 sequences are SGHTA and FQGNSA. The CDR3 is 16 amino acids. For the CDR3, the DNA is TGTGCCAGCAGCTTAACCCGGCTTGGTTGGGACAATGAGCAGTTCTTC. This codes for CASSLTRLGWDNEQFF.

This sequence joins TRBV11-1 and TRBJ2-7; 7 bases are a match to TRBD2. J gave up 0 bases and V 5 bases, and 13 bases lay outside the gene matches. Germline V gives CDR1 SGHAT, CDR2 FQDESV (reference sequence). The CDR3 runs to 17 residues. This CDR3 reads CASSSGPTSLNSYEQYV. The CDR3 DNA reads TGTGCCAGCAGCAGTGGACCGACTAGCCTAAACTCCTACGAGCAGTACGTC.

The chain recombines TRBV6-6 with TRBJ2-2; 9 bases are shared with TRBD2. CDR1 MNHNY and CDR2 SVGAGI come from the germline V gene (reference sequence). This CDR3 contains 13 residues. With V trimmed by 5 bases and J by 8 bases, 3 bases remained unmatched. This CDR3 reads CASSPSGAGELFF. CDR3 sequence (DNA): TGTGCCAGCAGTCCTAGCGGGGCTGGGGAGCTGTTTTTT.

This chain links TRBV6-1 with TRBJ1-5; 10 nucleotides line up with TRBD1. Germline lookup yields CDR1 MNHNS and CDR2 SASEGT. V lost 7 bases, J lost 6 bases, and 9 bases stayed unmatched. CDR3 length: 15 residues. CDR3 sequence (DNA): TGTGCCAGCACCAGAGCTTGGACAGGGGGTCAGCCCCAGCATTTT. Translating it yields CASTRAWTGGQPQHF.

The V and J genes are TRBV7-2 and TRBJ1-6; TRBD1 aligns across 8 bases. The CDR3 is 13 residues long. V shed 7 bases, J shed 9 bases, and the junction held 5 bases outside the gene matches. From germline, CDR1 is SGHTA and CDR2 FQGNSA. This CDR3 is CASNLDRVSPLHF. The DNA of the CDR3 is TGTGCCAGCAACCTGGACAGGGTTTCACCCCTCCACTTT. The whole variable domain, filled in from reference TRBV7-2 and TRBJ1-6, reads GAGVSQSPSNKVTEKGKDVELRCDPISGHTALYWYRQSLGQGLEFLIYFQGNSAPDKSGLPSDRFSAERTGGSVSTLTIQRTQQEDSAVYLCASNLDRVSPLHFGNGTRLTVT.

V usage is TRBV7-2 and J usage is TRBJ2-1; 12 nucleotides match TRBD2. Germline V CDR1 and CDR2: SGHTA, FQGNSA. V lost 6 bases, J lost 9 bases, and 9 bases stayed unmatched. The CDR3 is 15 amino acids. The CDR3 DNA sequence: TGTGCCAGCAGGCTTCGACTAGCGGGAGTATCTGAGCAGTTCTTC. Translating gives CASRLRLAGVSEQFF.

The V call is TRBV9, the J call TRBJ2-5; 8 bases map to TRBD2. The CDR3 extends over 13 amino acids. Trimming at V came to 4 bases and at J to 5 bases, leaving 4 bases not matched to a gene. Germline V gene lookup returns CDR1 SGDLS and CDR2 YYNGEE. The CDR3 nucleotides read TGTGCCAGCAGCTTTCGACTAGCGGAGACCCAGTACTTC. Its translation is CASSFRLAETQYF.

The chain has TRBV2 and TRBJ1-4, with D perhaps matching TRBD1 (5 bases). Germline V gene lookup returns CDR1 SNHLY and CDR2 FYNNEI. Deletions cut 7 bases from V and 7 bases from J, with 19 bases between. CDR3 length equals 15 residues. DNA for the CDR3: TGTGCCAGCACCAAGATGGGACGTAGCAGTGAAAAACTGTTTTTT. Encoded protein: CASTKMGRSSEKLFF. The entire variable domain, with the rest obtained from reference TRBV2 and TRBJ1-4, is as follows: EPEVTQTPSHQVTQMGQEVILRCVPISNHLYFYWYRQILGQKVEFLVSFYNNEISEKSEIFDDQFSVERPDGSNFTLKIRSTKLEDSAMYFCASTKMGRSSEKLFFGSGTQLSVL.

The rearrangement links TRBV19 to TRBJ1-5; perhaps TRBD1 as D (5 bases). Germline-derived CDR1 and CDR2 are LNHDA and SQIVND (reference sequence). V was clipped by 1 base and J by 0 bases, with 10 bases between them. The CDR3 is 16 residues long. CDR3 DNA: TGTGCCAGTAGTATAGGCGGGGGGTATAGCAATCAGCCCCAGCATTTT. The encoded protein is CASSIGGGYSNQPQHF.

In nucleotides, the CDR3 is TGTGCCAGCAGCGTAGTTGGTGGGTCACCCGGGGAGCTGTTTTTT. Its protein is CASSVVGGSPGELFF. This chain links TRBV9 with TRBJ2-2; D gene unclear. The ends were cut back, 0 bases at V and 6 bases at J, with 12 bases in the middle. Germline V lookup: CDR1 SGDLS, CDR2 YYNGEE. CDR3 length: 15 amino acids.

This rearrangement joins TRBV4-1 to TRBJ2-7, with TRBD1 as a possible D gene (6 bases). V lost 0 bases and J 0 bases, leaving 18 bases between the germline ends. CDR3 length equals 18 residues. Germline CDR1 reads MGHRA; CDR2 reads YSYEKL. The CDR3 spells CASSQEESGTWISYEQYF. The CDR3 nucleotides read TGCGCCAGCAGCCAAGAAGAATCCGGGACATGGATCTCCTACGAGCAGTACTTC.

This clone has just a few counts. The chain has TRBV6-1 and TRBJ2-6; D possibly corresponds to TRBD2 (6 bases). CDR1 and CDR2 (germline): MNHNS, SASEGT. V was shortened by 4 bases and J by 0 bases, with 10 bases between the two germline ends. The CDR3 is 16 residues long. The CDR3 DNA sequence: TGTGCCAGCAGTGTCCGAGCGGGCTCTGGGGCCAACGTCCTGACTTTC. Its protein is CASSVRAGSGANVLTF.